Reported below is one T cell receptor (beta chain). Its antigen is still unknown. V lost 1 base and J lost 5, with 6 bases in between. CDR1 is SGHDT, CDR2 YYEEEE, per germline. The CDR3 totals 13 residues. The data belong to a study of shared clonotypes between healthy human individuals. Study outcomes and limitations: Among donors, sharing of clonotypes was expected to be affected by sequencing depth. Sorted-subset samples were not fully sequenced, rarefaction indicated.

Genomic DNA of every subset was divided equally among multiple immunoSEQ plates. Methods used by the authors: ImmunoSEQ only sent back junction sequences with no quality scores, so filtering was done differently. Profiling relied on immunoSEQ multiplex PCR, and the TCRdb table lists in-frame clones only, not all of them. That table is the source of V, J and clone size, and D and trimming were worked out from the DNA. The sample lists around 2.3 million clones, 90% to 96% seen once, with more than 0.1% in the top ten. V is TRBV5-6 and J is TRBJ1-4; no reliable D call. The specimen was naive CD4+ T cells sorted from blood. Noted subset: CD45RA+ positively selected. The receptor comes from a man younger than 35 in good health. The CDR3 here is CASSLRRNEKLFF. CDR3 in DNA: TGTGCCAGCAGCTTGCGCAGGAATGAAAAACTGTTTTTT.